Listed below are T cell receptor beta chains from one sample, sequenced in a study of regulatory T cells in long-lasting Graves disease. Via MiXCR, TCRdb re-called the multiplex PCR reads, giving one row per CDR3 protein. This table holds approximately 400,000 distinct CDR3 sequences, roughly a sixth found once. This specimen consisted of peripheral blood mononuclear cells (PBMCs), obtained at new diagnosis, from a patient treated with antithyroid drugs. These receptors were obtained from a female donor with Graves disease. Both conserved end residues are part of each CDR3. Size is omitted from some rows. Given values are once, few, many or a class for expanded clones.

clone_size cdr3_length j_call v_call cdr3_aa
many 16 TRBJ2-1 TRBV7-2 CASSLEWQRQLNEQFF
many 15 TRBJ2-5 TRBV12-3/TRBV12-4 CASTRYAGARETQYF
many 13 TRBJ1-5 TRBV28 CASSIEGLGPQHF
many 15 TRBJ1-1 TRBV7-9 CASSLASGPSFEAFF
many 15 TRBJ2-5 TRBV20-1 CSVIEADRAGETQYF
- 14 TRBJ2-7 TRBV12-3/TRBV12-4 CASSPGLANYEQYF
many 15 TRBJ2-2 TRBV5-4 CASSLPGAVTGELFF
many 13 TRBJ2-5 TRBV2 CASSQGGEETQYF
many 12 TRBJ1-6 TRBV2 CASSGRVSPLHF
many 15 TRBJ1-2 TRBV28 CASSLTGGAEYGYTF
many 13 TRBJ1-1 TRBV5-1 CASSLSLGTEAFF
- 14 TRBJ2-7 TRBV6-2/TRBV6-3 CASRKPGSNYEQYF
many 14 TRBJ1-4 TRBV7-9 CASRPTAANEKLFF
many 15 TRBJ2-7 TRBV9 CASSDGRGDPYEQYF